This TCR beta chain was recovered during a study of beta chain features in type 1 diabetes. Overall study results and limits: In all four CD4+ subsets, TCRB CDR3 length was significantly, moderately reduced in type 1 diabetes.

Sequenced material consisted of expressed TCRB transcripts (all of the isolated RNA was reverse transcribed). Profiling relied on immunoSEQ multiplex PCR, and the TCRdb table lists in-frame clones only, not all of them. Here the sample spans about 15,000 clones, 55% to 70% being singletons. With V trimmed by 7 bases and J by 2 bases, 14 bases remained unmatched. The CDR3 runs 16 residues. Looked up from germline, CDR1 is MNHNY and CDR2 is SVGAGI (reference sequence). Points on this clone: Its specificity is unknown.

The V gene is TRBV6-6, the J gene TRBJ2-7; 7 nucleotides agree with TRBD1. This clonotype originated in a woman between 18 and 29 years old with type 1 diabetes. Sequencing was performed on stem cell memory CD4+ T cells from blood. The CDR3 here is CASTSLPGRGPYEQYF. The CDR3 DNA is TGTGCCAGCACAAGTTTACCGGGTAGGGGGCCCTACGAGCAGTACTTC.